This T cell receptor beta chain came from a study of identical twins. V dropped 1 base and J dropped 2 bases, with 8 bases sitting between them. This CDR3 is built from 15 residues. CDR1 LGHNA and CDR2 YNFKEQ come from the germline V gene. This clonotype was counted between two and nine times. Its antigen is not known. Study-wide results and caveats: Low generation probability was overrepresented in out-of-frame alpha sequences shared by twins. Less excess twin sharing appeared in beta out-of-frame sequences. Whereas memory repertoires showed no such difference, abundant cord blood beta clonotypes carried fewer insertions.

TCRdb reanalysed the 5' RACE reads using MiXCR and keeps one entry per CDR3 protein. Here the sample spans 500,000 to 650,000 distinct CDR3 sequences, about 7% being singletons. These records were also assigned to another study, of yellow fever vaccine responses in identical twins. Turning to that study: Vaccine-induced T cell responses in twins were reportedly observed to appear partly convergent, partly personalized.

The chain couples TRBV4-2 to TRBJ1-4, with a tentative D call TRBD1 (5 bases). This sequence was found in a woman younger than 35 in good health. Sequenced: PBMCs. In nucleotides, the CDR3 is TGTGCCAGCAGCCAAGCTCAGGGTACTAATGAAAAACTGTTTTTT. It specifies CASSQAQGTNEKLFF.